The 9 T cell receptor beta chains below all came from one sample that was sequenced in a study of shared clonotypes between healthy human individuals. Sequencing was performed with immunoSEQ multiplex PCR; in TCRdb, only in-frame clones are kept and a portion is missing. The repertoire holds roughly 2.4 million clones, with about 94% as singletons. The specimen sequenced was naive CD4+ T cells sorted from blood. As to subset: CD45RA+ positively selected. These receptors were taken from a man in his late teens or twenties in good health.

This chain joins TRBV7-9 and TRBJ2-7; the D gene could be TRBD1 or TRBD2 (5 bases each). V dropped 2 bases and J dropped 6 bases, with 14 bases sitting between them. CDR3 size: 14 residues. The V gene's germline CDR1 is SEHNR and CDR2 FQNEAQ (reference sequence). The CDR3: CASSLREPRGEQYF. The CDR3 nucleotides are TGTGCCAGCAGCTTAAGGGAGCCTAGGGGCGAGCAGTACTTC.

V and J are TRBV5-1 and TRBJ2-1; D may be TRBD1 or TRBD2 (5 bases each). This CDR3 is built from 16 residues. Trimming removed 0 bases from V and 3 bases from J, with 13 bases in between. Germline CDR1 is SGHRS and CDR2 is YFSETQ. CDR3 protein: CASSLGGDPNYNEQFF. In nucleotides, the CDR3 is TGCGCCAGCAGCTTGGGAGGGGATCCAAACTACAATGAGCAGTTCTTC.

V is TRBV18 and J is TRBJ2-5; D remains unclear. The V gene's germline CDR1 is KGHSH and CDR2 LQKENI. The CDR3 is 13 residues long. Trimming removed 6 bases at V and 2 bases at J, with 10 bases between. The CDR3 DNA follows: TGTGCCAGCTCCATGACCTTACAAGAGACCCAGTACTTC. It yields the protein CASSMTLQETQYF. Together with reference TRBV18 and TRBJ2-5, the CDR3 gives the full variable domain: NAGVMQNPRHLVRRRGQEARLRCSPMKGHSHVYWYRQLPEEGLKFMVYLQKENIIDESGMPKERFSAEFPKEGPSILRIQQVVRGDSAAYFCASSMTLQETQYFGPGTRLLVL.

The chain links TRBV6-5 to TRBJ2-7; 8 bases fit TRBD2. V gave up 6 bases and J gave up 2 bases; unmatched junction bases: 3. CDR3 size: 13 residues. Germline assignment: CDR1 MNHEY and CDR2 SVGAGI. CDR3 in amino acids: CASRTSETYEQYF. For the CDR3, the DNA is TGTGCCAGCAGGACTAGCGAAACCTACGAGCAGTACTTC.

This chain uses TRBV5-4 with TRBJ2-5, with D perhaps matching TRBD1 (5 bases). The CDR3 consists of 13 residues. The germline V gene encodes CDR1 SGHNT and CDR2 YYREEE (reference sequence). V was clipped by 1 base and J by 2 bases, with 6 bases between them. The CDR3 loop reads CASSLNRQETQYF. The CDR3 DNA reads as TGTGCCAGCAGCTTGAACAGGCAAGAGACCCAGTACTTC.

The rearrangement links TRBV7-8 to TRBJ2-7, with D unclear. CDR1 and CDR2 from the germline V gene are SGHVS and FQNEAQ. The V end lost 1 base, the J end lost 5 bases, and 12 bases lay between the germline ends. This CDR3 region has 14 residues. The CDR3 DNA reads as TGTGCCAGCAGCTTAGTAATTGGTCCCCACGAGCAGTACTTC. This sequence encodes CASSLVIGPHEQYF.

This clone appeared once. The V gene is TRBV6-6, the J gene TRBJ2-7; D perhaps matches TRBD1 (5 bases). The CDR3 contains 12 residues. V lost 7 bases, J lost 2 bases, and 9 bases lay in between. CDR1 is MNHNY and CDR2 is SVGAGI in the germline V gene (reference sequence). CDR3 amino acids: CASTDRAYEQYF. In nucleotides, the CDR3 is TGTGCCAGCACCGACAGAGCCTACGAGCAGTACTTC.

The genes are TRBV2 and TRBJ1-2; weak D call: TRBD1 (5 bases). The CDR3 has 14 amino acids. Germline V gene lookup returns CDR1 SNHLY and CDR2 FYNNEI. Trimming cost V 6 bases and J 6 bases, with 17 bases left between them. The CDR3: CASSGVSGVNGYTF. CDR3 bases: TGTGCCAGCAGCGGAGTATCGGGGGTGAATGGCTACACCTTC.

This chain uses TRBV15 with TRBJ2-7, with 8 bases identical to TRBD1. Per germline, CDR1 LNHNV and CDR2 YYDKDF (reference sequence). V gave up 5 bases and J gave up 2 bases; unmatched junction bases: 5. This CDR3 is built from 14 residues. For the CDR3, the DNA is TGTGCCACCAGCGCGCCGGGACAGGCCTACGAGCAGTACTTC. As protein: CATSAPGQAYEQYF.